This TCR beta chain emerged from a study of early T cells in non-severe SARS-CoV-2 infection. Each CDR3 protein gets one entry after TCRdb re-called the 5' RACE reads with MiXCR. The sample lists about 22,000 distinct CDR3 sequences; over 4% were seen once. The sample holds many counts of this clonotype. CDR1 and CDR2 from the germline V gene are SGHAT and FQNNGV. CDR3 length: 14 residues. V was clipped by 2 bases and J by 3 bases, with 11 bases between them. This clonotype was obtained from an adult who was a healthcare worker with PCR-confirmed SARS-CoV-2 infection or an uninfected control (not recorded which). Sequenced sample: whole blood. The chain recombines TRBV11-2 with TRBJ2-7; D is ambiguous. CDR3 amino acids: CASSLPILNYEQYF. The CDR3 DNA reads as TGTGCCAGCAGCTTACCCATCCTTAACTACGAGCAGTACTTC.